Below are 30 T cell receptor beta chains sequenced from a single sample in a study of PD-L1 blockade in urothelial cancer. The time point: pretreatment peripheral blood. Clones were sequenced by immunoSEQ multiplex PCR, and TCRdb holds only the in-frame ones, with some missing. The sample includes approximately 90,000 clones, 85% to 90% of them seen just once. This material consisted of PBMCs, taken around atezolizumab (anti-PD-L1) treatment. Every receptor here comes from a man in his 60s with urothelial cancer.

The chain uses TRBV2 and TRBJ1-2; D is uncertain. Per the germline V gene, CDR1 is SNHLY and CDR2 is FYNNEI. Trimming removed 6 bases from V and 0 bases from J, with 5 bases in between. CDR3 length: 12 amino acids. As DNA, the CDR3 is TGTGCCAGCAGCCAGACTAACTATGGCTACACCTTC. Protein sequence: CASSQTNYGYTF.

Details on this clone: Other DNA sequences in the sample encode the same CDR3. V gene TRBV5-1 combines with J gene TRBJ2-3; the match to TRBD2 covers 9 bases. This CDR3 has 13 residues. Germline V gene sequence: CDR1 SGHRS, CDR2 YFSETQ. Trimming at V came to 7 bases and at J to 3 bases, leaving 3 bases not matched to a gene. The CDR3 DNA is TGCGCCAGCTTAGCGGGGGAAACAGATACGCAGTATTTT. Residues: CASLAGETDTQYF.

In DNA, the CDR3 is TGTGCCAGCAGCTTCAGGGGGCTGAGGACAGATACGCAGTATTTT. Protein: CASSFRGLRTDTQYF. The V gene is TRBV7-2, the J gene TRBJ2-3, with TRBD1 matching 8 bases. The CDR3 sequence is 15 residues long. Germline assignment: CDR1 SGHTA and CDR2 FQGNSA. Unmatched junction bases numbered 5, after V lost 3 bases and J lost 3 bases. The whole variable domain, remainder taken from reference TRBV7-2 and TRBJ2-3, is GAGVSQSPSNKVTEKGKDVELRCDPISGHTALYWYRQSLGQGLEFLIYFQGNSAPDKSGLPSDRFSAERTGGSVSTLTIQRTQQEDSAVYLCASSFRGLRTDTQYFGPGTRLTVL.

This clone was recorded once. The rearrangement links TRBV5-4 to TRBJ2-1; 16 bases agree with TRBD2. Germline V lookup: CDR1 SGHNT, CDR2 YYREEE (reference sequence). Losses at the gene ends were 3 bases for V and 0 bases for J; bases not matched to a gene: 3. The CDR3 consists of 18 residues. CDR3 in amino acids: CASSSGTSGGASYNEQFF. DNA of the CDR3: TGTGCCAGCAGCTCCGGGACTAGCGGGGGGGCCTCCTACAATGAGCAGTTCTTC.

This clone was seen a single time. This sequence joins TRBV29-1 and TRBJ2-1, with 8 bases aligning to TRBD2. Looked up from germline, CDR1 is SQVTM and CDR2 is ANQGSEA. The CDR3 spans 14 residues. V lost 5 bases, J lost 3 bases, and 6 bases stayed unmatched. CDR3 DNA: TGCAGCGTTCTGCGGGGGGAACTCTACAATGAGCAGTTCTTC. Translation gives CSVLRGELYNEQFF.

The CDR3, as DNA: TGTGCCAGCTCACTTTCACAGGAGATCAATGAGCAGTTCTTC. Protein: CASSLSQEINEQFF. J is TRBJ2-1 and V is TRBV18, with a weak D call TRBD1 (5 bases). Trimming stripped 4 bases from V and 6 bases from J, with 13 bases between. Germline V gives CDR1 KGHSH, CDR2 LQKENI. CDR3 length equals 14 residues.

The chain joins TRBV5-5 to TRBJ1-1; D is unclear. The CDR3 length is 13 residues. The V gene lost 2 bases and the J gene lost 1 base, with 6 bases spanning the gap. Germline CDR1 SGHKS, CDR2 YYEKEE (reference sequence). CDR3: CASSFQWNTEAFF. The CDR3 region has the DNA TGTGCCAGCAGCTTTCAGTGGAACACTGAAGCTTTCTTT.

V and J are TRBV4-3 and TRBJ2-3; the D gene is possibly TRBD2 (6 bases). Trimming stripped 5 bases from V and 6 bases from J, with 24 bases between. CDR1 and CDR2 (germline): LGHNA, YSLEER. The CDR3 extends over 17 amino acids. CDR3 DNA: TGCGCCAGCAGCGCTGAGACGGGACTCCTTGGGCGGGATACGCAGTATTTT. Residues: CASSAETGLLGRDTQYF.

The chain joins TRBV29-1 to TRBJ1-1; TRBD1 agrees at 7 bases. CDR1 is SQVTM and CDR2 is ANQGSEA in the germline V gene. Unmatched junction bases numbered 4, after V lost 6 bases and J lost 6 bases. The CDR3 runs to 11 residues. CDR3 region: CSVGTAAEAFF. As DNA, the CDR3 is TGCAGCGTAGGGACAGCGGCTGAAGCTTTCTTT.

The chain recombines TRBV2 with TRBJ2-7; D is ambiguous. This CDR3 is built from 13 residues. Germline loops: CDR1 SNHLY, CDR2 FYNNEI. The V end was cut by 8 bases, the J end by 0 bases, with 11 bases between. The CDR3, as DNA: TGTGCCAGCGTAGCCCTCAGCTCCTACGAGCAGTACTTC. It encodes CASVALSSYEQYF. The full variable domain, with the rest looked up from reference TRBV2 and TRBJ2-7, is EPEVTQTPSHQVTQMGQEVILRCVPISNHLYFYWYRQILGQKVEFLVSFYNNEISEKSEIFDDQFSVERPDGSNFTLKIRSTKLEDSAMYFCASVALSSYEQYFGPGTRLTVT.

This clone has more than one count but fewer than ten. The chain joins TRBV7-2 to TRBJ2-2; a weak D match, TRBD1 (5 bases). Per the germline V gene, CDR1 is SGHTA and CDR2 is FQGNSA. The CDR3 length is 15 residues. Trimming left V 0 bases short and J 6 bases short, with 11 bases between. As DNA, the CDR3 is TGTGCCAGCAGCTTAGCTGGGGCGAGTCCCGGGGAGCTGTTTTTT. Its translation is CASSLAGASPGELFF.

The CDR3 here is CASSVGGVYNEQFF. The CDR3 DNA follows: TGTGCCAGCAGCGTGGGGGGGGTCTACAATGAGCAGTTCTTC. The genes are TRBV9 and TRBJ2-1; 7 positions agree with TRBD2. The germline V gene has CDR1 SGDLS and CDR2 YYNGEE. CDR3 size: 14 residues. The V and J ends lost 2 bases and 3 bases, in that order; junction bases with no gene match: 2.

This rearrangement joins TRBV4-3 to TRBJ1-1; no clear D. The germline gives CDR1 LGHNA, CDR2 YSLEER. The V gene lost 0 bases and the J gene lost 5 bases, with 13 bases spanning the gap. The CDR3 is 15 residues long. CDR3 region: CASSQDWALGTEAFF. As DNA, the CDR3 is TGCGCCAGCAGCCAAGATTGGGCCCTTGGGACTGAAGCTTTCTTT.

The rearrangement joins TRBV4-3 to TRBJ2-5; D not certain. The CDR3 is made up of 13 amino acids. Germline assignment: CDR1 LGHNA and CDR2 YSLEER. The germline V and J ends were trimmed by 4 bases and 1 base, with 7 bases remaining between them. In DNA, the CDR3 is TGCGCCAGCAGCCGTTCAATCCAAGAGACCCAGTACTTC. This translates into CASSRSIQETQYF.

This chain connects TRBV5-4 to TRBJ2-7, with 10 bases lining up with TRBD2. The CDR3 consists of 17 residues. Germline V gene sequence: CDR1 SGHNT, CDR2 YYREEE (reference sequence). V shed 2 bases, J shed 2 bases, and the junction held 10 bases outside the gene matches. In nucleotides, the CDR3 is TGTGCCAGCAGCTTAGCCCTAAGGACTAGCGGAACCTACGAGCAGTACTTC. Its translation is CASSLALRTSGTYEQYF.

The CDR3 DNA reads as TGTGCCAGTAGTATAGGTAGACTAGCGGGATTTTCCCTCTCCTACAATGAGCAGTTCTTC. Amino acid sequence: CASSIGRLAGFSLSYNEQFF. The chain employs TRBV19 and TRBJ2-1; TRBD2 agrees at 11 bases. The CDR3 contains 20 residues. V lost 1 base to trimming and J lost 0 bases; unmatched junction nucleotides: 11. Germline V CDR1 and CDR2: LNHDA, SQIVND (reference sequence).

The CDR3 nucleotides read TGCGCCAGCAGCTTAGGACAGCCCACTGGGGCCAACGTCCTGACTTTC. Residues: CASSLGQPTGANVLTF. V is TRBV5-1 and J is TRBJ2-6; the D gene is possibly TRBD1 (6 bases). The CDR3 loop spans 16 amino acids. The germline V and J ends were trimmed by 2 bases and 2 bases, with 11 bases remaining between them. Germline-derived CDR1 and CDR2 are SGHRS and YFSETQ.

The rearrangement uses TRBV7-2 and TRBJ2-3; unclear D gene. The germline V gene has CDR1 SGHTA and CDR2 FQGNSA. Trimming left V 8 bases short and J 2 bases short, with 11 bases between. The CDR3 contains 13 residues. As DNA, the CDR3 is TGTGCCAGCCTCCGTAGCCCCACAGATACGCAGTATTTT. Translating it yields CASLRSPTDTQYF.

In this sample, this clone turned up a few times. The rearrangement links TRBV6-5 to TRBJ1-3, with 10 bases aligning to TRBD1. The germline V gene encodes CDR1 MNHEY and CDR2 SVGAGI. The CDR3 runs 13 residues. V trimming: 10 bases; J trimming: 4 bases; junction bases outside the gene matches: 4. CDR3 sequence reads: CATRQGAGNTIYF. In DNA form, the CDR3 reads TGTGCCACCCGACAGGGGGCAGGAAACACCATATATTTT.

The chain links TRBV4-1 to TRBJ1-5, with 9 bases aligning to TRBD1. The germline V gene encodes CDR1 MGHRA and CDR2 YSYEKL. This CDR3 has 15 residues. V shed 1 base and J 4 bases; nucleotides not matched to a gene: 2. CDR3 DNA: TGCGCCAGCAGCCAAGGCGGGACAGGGAATCAGCCCCAGCATTTT. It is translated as CASSQGGTGNQPQHF.

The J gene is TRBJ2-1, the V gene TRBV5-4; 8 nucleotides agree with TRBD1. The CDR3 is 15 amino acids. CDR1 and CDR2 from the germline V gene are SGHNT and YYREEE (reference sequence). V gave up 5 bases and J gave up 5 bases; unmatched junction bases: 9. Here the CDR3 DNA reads TGTGCCAGCAGACGACCGGGACAGGCTAACAATGAGCAGTTCTTC. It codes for CASRRPGQANNEQFF. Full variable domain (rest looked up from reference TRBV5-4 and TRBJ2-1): ETGVTQSPTHLIKTRGQQVTLRCSSQSGHNTVSWYQQALGQGPQFIFQYYREEENGRGNFPPRFSGLQFPNYSSELNVNALELDDSALYLCASRRPGQANNEQFFGPGTRLTVL.

The CDR3 here is CASSLAGGPYNEQFF. In nucleotides, the CDR3 is TGTGCCAGCAGTTTAGCGGGAGGACCCTACAATGAGCAGTTCTTC. The chain couples TRBV27 to TRBJ2-1; TRBD2 aligns across 8 bases. The CDR3 is made up of 15 amino acids. Germline V gene lookup returns CDR1 MNHEY and CDR2 SMNVEV (reference sequence). The V gene end was trimmed by 2 bases and the J gene end by 2 bases; junction bases not matched to a gene: 2.

CDR3 loop: CASSDRGQASDTQYF. CDR3 bases: TGTGCCAGCAGTGACCGCGGGCAGGCGTCAGATACGCAGTATTTT. The rearrangement joins TRBV6-1 to TRBJ2-3; perhaps TRBD2 as D (5 bases). This CDR3 has 15 residues. Trimming removed 3 bases from V and 4 bases from J, with 14 bases in between. CDR1 and CDR2 (germline): MNHNS, SASEGT.

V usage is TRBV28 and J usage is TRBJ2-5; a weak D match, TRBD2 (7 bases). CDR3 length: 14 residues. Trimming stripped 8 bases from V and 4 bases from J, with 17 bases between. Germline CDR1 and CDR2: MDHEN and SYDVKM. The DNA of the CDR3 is TGTGCCAGCCTGGGAGACGGGGGGCGAGAGACCCAGTACTTC. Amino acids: CASLGDGGRETQYF.

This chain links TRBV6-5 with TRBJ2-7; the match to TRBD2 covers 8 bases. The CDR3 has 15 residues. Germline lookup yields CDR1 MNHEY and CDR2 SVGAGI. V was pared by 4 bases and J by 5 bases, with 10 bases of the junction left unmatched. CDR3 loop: CASSSLGLARDEQYF. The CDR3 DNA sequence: TGTGCCAGCAGTTCTCTTGGACTAGCCCGCGACGAGCAGTACTTC.

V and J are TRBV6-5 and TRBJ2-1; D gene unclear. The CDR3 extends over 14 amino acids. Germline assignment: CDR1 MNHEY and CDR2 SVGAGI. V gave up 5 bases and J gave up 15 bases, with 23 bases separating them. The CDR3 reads CASSQALALPTAFF. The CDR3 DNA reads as TGTGCCAGCAGTCAGGCCCTTGCCCTTCCGACGGCGTTCTTC.

This chain's CDR3 is CAWSTYQLGYTF. The DNA for the CDR3 is TGTGCCTGGAGTACATATCAATTAGGCTACACCTTC. The chain has TRBV30 and TRBJ1-2; D is ambiguous. The CDR3 length is 12 residues. Germline V gene lookup returns CDR1 GTSNPN and CDR2 SVGIG (reference sequence). Trimming pared 2 bases from V and 8 bases from J, leaving 12 bases between. Variable domain in full (rest from reference TRBV30 and TRBJ1-2): SQTIHQWPATLVQPVGSPLSLECTVEGTSNPNLYWYRQAAGRGLQLLFYSVGIGQISSEVPQNLSASRPQDRQFILSSKKLLLSDSGFYLCAWSTYQLGYTFGSGTRLTVV.

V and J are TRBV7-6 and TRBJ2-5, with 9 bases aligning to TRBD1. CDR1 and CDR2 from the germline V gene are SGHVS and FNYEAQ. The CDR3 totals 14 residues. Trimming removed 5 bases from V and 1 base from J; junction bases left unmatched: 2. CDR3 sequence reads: CASSKGQGQETQYF. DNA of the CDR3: TGTGCCAGCAGCAAGGGACAGGGCCAAGAGACCCAGTACTTC.

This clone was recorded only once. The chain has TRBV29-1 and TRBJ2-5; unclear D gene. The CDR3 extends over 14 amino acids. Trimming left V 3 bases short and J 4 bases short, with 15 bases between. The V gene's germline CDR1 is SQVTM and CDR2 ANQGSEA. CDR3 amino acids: CSVEATGERETQYF. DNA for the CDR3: TGCAGCGTTGAGGCTACCGGCGAGCGAGAGACCCAGTACTTC. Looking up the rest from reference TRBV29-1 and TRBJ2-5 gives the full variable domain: SAVISQKPSRDICQRGTSLTIQCQVDSQVTMMFWYRQQPGQSLTLIATANQGSEATYESGFVIDKFPISRPNLTFSTLTVSNMSPEDSSIYLCSVEATGERETQYFGPGTRLLVL.

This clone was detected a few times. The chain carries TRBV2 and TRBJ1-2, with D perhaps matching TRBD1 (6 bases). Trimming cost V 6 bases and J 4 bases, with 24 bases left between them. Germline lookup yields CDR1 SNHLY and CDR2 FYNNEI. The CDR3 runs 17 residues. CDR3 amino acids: CASSAPNSQGRGYGYTF. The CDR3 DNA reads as TGTGCCAGCAGCGCACCTAACTCACAGGGACGGGGCTATGGCTACACCTTC.